This TCR beta chain was recovered during a study of blood T cell repertoires in COVID-19. Study-wide background: Samples taken during acute and convalescent COVID-19 were collected in the United States, Italy and Spain. T cells, B-cell-depleted T cells, or PBMCs provided the cDNA or gDNA that served as material.

Sequencing was performed with immunoSEQ multiplex PCR; in TCRdb, only in-frame clones are kept and a portion is missing. The sample has under 35,000 clones; roughly nine tenths are singletons. Germline V lookup: CDR1 MNHEY, CDR2 SVGAGI. The CDR3 runs to 15 residues. The junction had 5 bases not matched to a gene; V was cut back by 4 bases and J by 1 base. The receptor's source is a human donor in a cohort sampled during active COVID-19. The chain joins TRBV6-5 to TRBJ2-5; TRBD2 aligns across 8 bases. The sequencing sample was made of peripheral blood. The CDR3 reads CASSSTSGSQETQYF. The CDR3 DNA sequence: TGTGCCAGCAGTTCAACTAGCGGCTCCCAAGAGACCCAGTACTTC.